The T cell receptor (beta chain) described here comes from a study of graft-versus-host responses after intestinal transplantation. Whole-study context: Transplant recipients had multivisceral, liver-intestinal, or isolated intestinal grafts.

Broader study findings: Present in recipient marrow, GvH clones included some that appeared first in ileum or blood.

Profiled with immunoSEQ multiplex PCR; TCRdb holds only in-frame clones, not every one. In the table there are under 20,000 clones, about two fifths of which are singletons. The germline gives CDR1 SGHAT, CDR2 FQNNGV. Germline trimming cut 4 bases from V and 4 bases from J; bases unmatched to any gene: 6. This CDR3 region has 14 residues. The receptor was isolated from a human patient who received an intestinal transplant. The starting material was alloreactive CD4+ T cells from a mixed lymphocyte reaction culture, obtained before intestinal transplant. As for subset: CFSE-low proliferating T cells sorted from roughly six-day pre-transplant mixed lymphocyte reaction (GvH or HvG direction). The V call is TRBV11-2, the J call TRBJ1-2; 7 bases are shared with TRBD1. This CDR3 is CASSSTGVGYGYTF. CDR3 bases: TGTGCCAGCAGCTCCACAGGGGTGGGCTATGGCTACACCTTC. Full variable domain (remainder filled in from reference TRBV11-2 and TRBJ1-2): EAGVAQSPRYKIIEKRQSVAFWCNPISGHATLYWYQQILGQGPKLLIQFQNNGVVDDSQLPKDRFSAERLKGVDSTLKIQPAKLEDSAVYLCASSSTGVGYGYTFGSGTRLTVV.